One T cell receptor beta chain is described in this entry. The record originates from a study of T cell responses to AZD1222 COVID-19 vaccine. V was shortened by 8 bases and J by 6 bases, with 6 bases between the two germline ends. The CDR3 extends over 10 amino acids. Repertoires were generated with immunoSEQ multiplex PCR, while TCRdb's copy carries only in-frame clones and drops some. Among 95,000 to 150,000 clones listed, about 90% were seen once. V is TRBV12-3 or TRBV12-4 and J is TRBJ2-3; D might be TRBD2 (5 bases). The starting material was peripheral blood, obtained on day 0 of AZD1222 vaccination. This receptor was identified in an adult in good health. DNA for the CDR3: TGTGCCAGCTCGGGGGATACGCAGTATTTT. The encoded protein is CASSGDTQYF.